One and the same sample provided the 17 T cell receptor beta chains below, sequenced in a study of regulatory T cells in long-lasting Graves disease. Libraries of TCR beta came from iRepertoire HTBI primers plus Arm-PCR of CDR3 regions. TCRdb called the multiplex PCR reads again in MiXCR, with one record for every CDR3 protein. The sample records 350,000 to 450,000 distinct CDR3 sequences, approximately 25% being singletons. Indicated time point: persistent/refractory GD, antithyroid drugs over 5 years with positive TRAb. PBMC RNA was the source of the TCR library. The material was peripheral blood mononuclear cells (PBMCs), obtained when the disease was refractory, from a patient treated with antithyroid drugs. The receptors originated from a woman aged 35 to 49 with Graves disease.

This clonotype occurred a few times. The J gene is TRBJ2-7, the V gene TRBV20-1; 7 nucleotides line up with TRBD1. The ends lost 5 bases at V and 3 bases at J; junction bases unmatched: 13. Germline values: CDR1 DFQATT, CDR2 SNEGSKA (reference sequence). CDR3 size: 15 residues. The CDR3, as DNA: TGCAGTGCTCCTGTCGAAACAGGGGTCCTCTACGAGCAGTACTTC. This encodes CSAPVETGVLYEQYF.

V gene TRBV18 combines with J gene TRBJ1-5; D may be TRBD1 (6 bases). Trimming took 4 bases from V and 2 from J, leaving 9 bases between them. CDR3 length: 14 amino acids. CDR1 is KGHSH and CDR2 is LQKENI in the germline V gene. CDR3 sequence: CASSRTEGNQPQHF. CDR3 DNA: TGTGCCAGCTCACGGACAGAAGGCAATCAGCCCCAGCATTTT.

In its sample, this clonotype was seen many times. The chain couples TRBV12-3 or TRBV12-4 to TRBJ2-2; 11 bases are a match to TRBD2. This CDR3 is built from 16 residues. Germline trimming cut 8 bases from V and 4 bases from J; bases unmatched to any gene: 9. The CDR3 nucleotides read TGTGCCAGCGAGACCGGGACTAGCGGAATCACCGGGGAGCTGTTTTTT. Its protein product is CASETGTSGITGELFF.

In its sample, this clonotype was seen many times. CDR3: CASSRGTAYEQYF. Here the CDR3 DNA reads TGTGCCAGCAGCCGCGGGACCGCCTACGAGCAGTACTTC. This chain joins TRBV28 and TRBJ2-7; TRBD2 might be the D (6 bases). Trimming took off 6 bases at V and 2 bases at J, with 11 bases between the two ends. CDR1 and CDR2 from the germline V gene are MDHEN and SYDVKM. This CDR3 is 13 amino acids long.

This clonotype has only a few counts. The chain carries TRBV29-1 and TRBJ2-1; D could derive from TRBD1 or TRBD2 (6 bases each). This CDR3 is built from 14 residues. The V and J ends lost 7 bases and 6 bases respectively, with 19 bases between them. Germline CDR1 and CDR2: SQVTM and ANQGSEA. The CDR3 here is CSAVGGRRGNEQFF. The DNA of the CDR3 is TGCAGCGCCGTAGGGGGGAGGAGAGGCAATGAGCAGTTCTTC.

This clonotype showed up just a few times. V gene TRBV6-1 combines with J gene TRBJ2-2, with D unclear. Deletions cut 6 bases from V and 3 bases from J, with 8 bases between. Germline loops: CDR1 MNHNS, CDR2 SASEGT. This CDR3 region has 13 residues. CDR3 in DNA: TGTGCCAGCAGCCGTTTCTACACCGGGGAGCTGTTTTTT. Its translation is CASSRFYTGELFF.

The V gene is TRBV7-3, the J gene TRBJ1-2; 7 bases align to TRBD1. This CDR3 is built from 13 residues. In germline, CDR1 is SGHTA, CDR2 FQGTGA. V was clipped by 5 bases and J by 5 bases; unmatched bases: 5. In nucleotides, the CDR3 is TGTGCCAGCAGCAGGGACAGCGGTTATGGCTACACCTTC. The encoded protein is CASSRDSGYGYTF.

This clonotype has at least ten counts. The chain is built from TRBV11-2 and TRBJ1-4, with D perhaps matching TRBD1 (6 bases). CDR1 is SGHAT and CDR2 is FQNNGV in the germline V gene. The V end lost 5 bases, the J end lost 7 bases, and 17 bases lay between the germline ends. This CDR3 is built from 15 residues. DNA of the CDR3: TGTGCCAGCAGCCACCCGGTGGGGGGCAGTGAAAAACTGTTTTTT. Translated, it gives CASSHPVGGSEKLFF.

The V gene is TRBV6-9, the J gene TRBJ1-6; 8 bases agree with TRBD1. This CDR3 region has 15 residues. Germline V gene data show CDR1 as MNHGY and CDR2 as SVAAGI. Trimming took 3 bases from V and 7 from J; bases not matched to a gene: 5. DNA for the CDR3: TGTGCCAGCAGTTACCCGACAGGGGTCAATTCACCCCTCCACTTT. Translating it yields CASSYPTGVNSPLHF.

As for this clonotype: A much larger clone differs by one base, so this may be a read error. The rearrangement links TRBV6-1 to TRBJ2-5; unclear D gene. The ends were cut back, 3 bases at V and 0 bases at J, with 14 bases in the middle. CDR3 size: 16 residues. The germline V gene has CDR1 MNHNS and CDR2 SASEGT. The CDR3 sequence: CASSDGRRLDQETQYF. The CDR3 nucleotides read TGTGCCAGCAGTGACGGGCGCCGGCTAGACCAAGAGACCCAGTACTTC.

The rearrangement uses TRBV12-5 and TRBJ2-5; 10 bases line up with TRBD2. CDR3 length: 14 residues. The germline CDR1 and CDR2 sequences are LGHNT and FRNRAP. With V trimmed by 6 bases and J by 4 bases, 5 bases remained unmatched. CDR3 nucleotide sequence: TGTGCTAGTGGCCTAGCGGGAGTGGGAGAGACCCAGTACTTC. Protein product: CASGLAGVGETQYF.

In its sample, this clonotype was seen many times. The chain has TRBV28 and TRBJ2-7, with TRBD1 as a possible D gene (5 bases). CDR1 and CDR2 from the germline V gene are MDHEN and SYDVKM. The CDR3 runs to 13 residues. V dropped 6 bases and J dropped 7 bases, with 16 bases sitting between them. The CDR3 loop is CASRVHRTGEQYF. CDR3 in DNA: TGTGCCAGCAGGGTCCACAGGACGGGTGAGCAGTACTTC. Full variable domain (rest looked up from reference TRBV28 and TRBJ2-7): DVKVTQSSRYLVKRTGEKVFLECVQDMDHENMFWYRQDPGLGLRLIYFSYDVKMKEKGDIPEGYSVSREKKERFSLILESASTNQTSMYLCASRVHRTGEQYFGPGTRLTVT.

This clonotype was seen many times. The chain has TRBV2 and TRBJ1-4; D is unclear. In germline, CDR1 is SNHLY, CDR2 FYNNEI. The germline V and J ends were trimmed by 4 bases and 1 base, with 7 bases remaining between them. CDR3 length: 14 residues. The CDR3 DNA is TGTGCCAGCAGTGCTGATCAAACTAATGAAAAACTGTTTTTT. This gives the protein CASSADQTNEKLFF.

The chain joins TRBV28 to TRBJ2-7, with 10 bases aligning to TRBD2. This CDR3 comprises 16 residues. J was trimmed by 4 bases and V by 6 bases; bases with no gene match: 12. The germline gives CDR1 MDHEN, CDR2 SYDVKM. In DNA, the CDR3 is TGTGCCAGCAGCCCGGCTAGCGGGAGCAGTAGGTACGAGCAGTACTTC. Its protein is CASSPASGSSRYEQYF.

At least ten counts were recorded for this clonotype. The CDR3 nucleotides are TGTGCCAGTAGGGTCATGAACACTGAAGCTTTCTTT. Its translation: CASRVMNTEAFF. The chain links TRBV28 to TRBJ1-1; D gene unclear. The CDR3 has 12 amino acids. Trimming cost V 9 bases and J 0 bases, with 8 bases left between them. Germline V lookup: CDR1 MDHEN, CDR2 SYDVKM.

This rearrangement joins TRBV24-1 to TRBJ2-3; no definite D call. Germline CDR1 and CDR2: KGHDR and SFDVKD. The CDR3 has 13 residues. Trimming removed 4 bases at V and 8 bases at J, with 12 bases between. The CDR3, as DNA: TGTGCCACCAGTGACCCCCCGTCGGGTACGCAGTATTTT. It encodes CATSDPPSGTQYF.

This clonotype appeared a few times. The rearrangement uses TRBV12-3 or TRBV12-4 and TRBJ2-6, with unresolved D. The CDR3 sequence is 15 residues long. V lost 7 bases to trimming and J lost 0 bases, with 10 bases between them. The CDR3 sequence: CASTPDNSGANVLTF. CDR3 sequence (DNA): TGTGCCAGCACCCCCGACAACTCTGGGGCCAACGTCCTGACTTTC.